These 19 T cell receptor beta chains were all obtained from the same sample, sequenced in a study of blood T cell repertoires in COVID-19. TCRdb's table, derived via immunoSEQ multiplex PCR, lists solely in-frame clones and lacks some. The data show around 500,000 clones, with approximately 90% seen just once and approximately 8% held by the top ten. The specimen was PBMCs or T cells enriched from blood (not recorded which). These receptors were obtained from a woman aged 55-69 years who had recovered from COVID-19.

The CDR3 spells CASSPSGVSYEQYF. CDR3 sequence (DNA): TGTGCCAGCTCTCCTTCGGGGGTTTCCTACGAGCAGTACTTC. The chain combines TRBV6-5 with TRBJ2-7, with a tentative D call TRBD2 (6 bases). Germline V CDR1 and CDR2: MNHEY, SVGAGI. V dropped 8 bases and J dropped 1 base, with 15 bases sitting between them. The CDR3 sequence is 14 residues long.

The genes are TRBV12-5 and TRBJ2-3, with 7 bases that match TRBD2. The germline V gene has CDR1 LGHNT and CDR2 FRNRAP. The CDR3 consists of 13 residues. J gave up 4 bases and V 7 bases, and 5 bases lay outside the gene matches. CDR3 region: CASALGGADTQYF. CDR3 nucleotide sequence: TGTGCTAGTGCCCTGGGGGGGGCAGATACGCAGTATTTT. Together with reference TRBV12-5 and TRBJ2-3, the CDR3 gives the full variable domain: DARVTQTPRHKVTEMGQEVTMRCQPILGHNTVFWYRQTMMQGLELLAYFRNRAPLDDSGMPKDRFSAEMPDATLATLKIQPSEPRDSAVYFCASALGGADTQYFGPGTRLTVL.

The chain has TRBV5-4 and TRBJ1-1; 7 nucleotides agree with TRBD1. The J segment lost 4 bases and the V segment lost 5 bases, leaving 5 bases of the junction unmatched. The CDR3 contains 13 residues. CDR1 and CDR2 from the germline V gene are SGHNT and YYREEE (reference sequence). CDR3 DNA sequence: TGTGCCAGCAGTTCCTCAGGGGGCACTGAAGCTTTCTTT. Translated, it gives CASSSSGGTEAFF. The variable domain in full, with the rest retrieved from reference TRBV5-4 and TRBJ1-1, is ETGVTQSPTHLIKTRGQQVTLRCSSQSGHNTVSWYQQALGQGPQFIFQYYREEENGRGNFPPRFSGLQFPNYSSELNVNALELDDSALYLCASSSSGGTEAFFGQGTRLTVV.

This clone was seen a handful of times. V usage is TRBV18 and J usage is TRBJ1-4; D is possibly TRBD1 (6 bases). This CDR3 spans 16 amino acids. Germline CDR1 is KGHSH and CDR2 is LQKENI. V lost 3 bases and J lost 0, with 11 bases in between. The CDR3 region has the DNA TGTGCCAGCTCACCCCCAGGGGACCCAACTAATGAAAAACTGTTTTTT. It codes for CASSPPGDPTNEKLFF.

The chain links TRBV3-1 (or the pseudogene TRBV3-2) to TRBJ1-1, with unresolved D. There are 15 residues in the CDR3. V lost 8 bases and J 3 bases, leaving 19 bases between the germline ends. The germline gives CDR1 LGHDT, CDR2 YNNKEL (reference sequence). The CDR3: CASAREGAGYTEAFF. The CDR3 DNA reads as TGTGCCAGCGCACGGGAGGGCGCGGGGTACACTGAAGCTTTCTTT.

This clone was seen only once. The rearrangement links TRBV5-1 to TRBJ2-1; TRBD1 aligns across 10 bases. This CDR3 contains 16 residues. The germline gives CDR1 SGHRS, CDR2 YFSETQ. The V and J ends lost 4 bases and 5 bases, in that order; junction bases with no gene match: 9. The CDR3 sequence is CASSLSRQGANNEQFF. CDR3 sequence (DNA): TGCGCCAGCAGCCTGAGCCGACAGGGGGCCAACAATGAGCAGTTCTTC.

The J gene is TRBJ2-1, the V gene TRBV12-3 or TRBV12-4, with 11 bases aligning to TRBD2. V shed 7 bases and J 8 bases; nucleotides not matched to a gene: 4. The CDR3 is 13 amino acids. The CDR3, as DNA: TGTGCCAGCACCCCTAGCGGGGGGCATGAGCAGTTCTTC. Translation gives CASTPSGGHEQFF.

This clone was detected only a few times. This chain uses TRBV5-4 with TRBJ1-6; maybe TRBD1 (5 bases). The CDR3 runs 16 residues. Deletions cut 1 base from V and 5 bases from J, with 13 bases between. Germline values: CDR1 SGHNT, CDR2 YYREEE (reference sequence). The CDR3 reads CASSLRQGGDNSPLHF. DNA of the CDR3: TGTGCCAGCAGCTTGAGGCAGGGTGGAGATAATTCACCCCTCCACTTT.

The V call is TRBV6-5, the J call TRBJ2-7; D possibly corresponds to TRBD2 (5 bases). V lost 3 bases to trimming and J lost 5 bases, with 17 bases between them. The CDR3 loop spans 15 amino acids. CDR1 is MNHEY and CDR2 is SVGAGI in the germline V gene. The CDR3 protein is CASSYNFGRGDEQYF. DNA of the CDR3: TGTGCCAGCAGTTATAATTTCGGTCGGGGAGACGAGCAGTACTTC.

The V call is TRBV10-3, the J call TRBJ1-2; a possible D gene is TRBD1 (6 bases). Germline V gene lookup returns CDR1 ENHRY and CDR2 SYGVKD. With 10 bases removed from V and 11 bases from J, the gap between germline ends came to 14 bases. The CDR3 is 10 residues long. The CDR3 region is CATLGGRYTF. The CDR3, as DNA: TGTGCCACCCTCGGGGGGCGATACACCTTC.

This chain joins TRBV20-1 and TRBJ2-4, with D maybe TRBD1 (5 bases). Trimming removed 3 bases from V and 1 base from J, with 7 bases in between. The CDR3 sequence is 13 residues long. Germline CDR1 and CDR2: DFQATT and SNEGSKA (reference sequence). CDR3 residues: CSASKGAKNIQYF. The CDR3 DNA reads as TGCAGTGCTAGTAAGGGGGCCAAAAACATTCAGTACTTC.

This chain uses TRBV6-5 with TRBJ1-2; D unresolved. In germline, CDR1 is MNHEY, CDR2 SVGAGI. The germline V and J ends were trimmed by 0 bases and 4 bases, with 15 bases remaining between them. The CDR3 is 16 residues long. CDR3 DNA: TGTGCCAGCAGTTACTCGACCAGTGGGCAGCTCTATGGCTACACCTTC. As protein: CASSYSTSGQLYGYTF.

CDR3 amino acids: CASSPGQGAGTEAFF. The CDR3 DNA follows: TGTGCCAGCAGCCCCGGACAGGGGGCAGGAACTGAAGCTTTCTTT. The chain is built from TRBV3-1 (or the pseudogene TRBV3-2) and TRBJ1-1; TRBD1 matches 11 bases. After removal of 4 bases from V and 5 bases from J, the junction contained 6 bases not matched to a gene. Per the germline V gene, CDR1 is LGHDT and CDR2 is YNNKEL (reference sequence). There are 15 residues in the CDR3.

The chain carries TRBV19 and TRBJ1-6; D is unresolved. The CDR3 spans 13 residues. From germline, CDR1 is LNHDA and CDR2 SQIVND (reference sequence). V lost 3 bases and J lost 9, with 9 bases in between. The CDR3 region has the DNA TGTGCCAGTAGTATGGGTCGAGGTTCACCCCTCCACTTT. This encodes CASSMGRGSPLHF. The full variable domain, with the rest looked up from reference TRBV19 and TRBJ1-6, is DGGITQSPKYLFRKEGQNVTLSCEQNLNHDAMYWYRQDPGQGLRLIYYSQIVNDFQKGDIAEGYSVSREKKESFPLTVTSAQKNPTAFYLCASSMGRGSPLHFGNGTRLTVT.

The chain recombines TRBV7-9 with TRBJ2-7; 7 nucleotides agree with TRBD1. This CDR3 region has 17 residues. In germline, CDR1 is SEHNR, CDR2 FQNEAQ (reference sequence). Trimming removed 4 bases from V and 3 bases from J; junction bases left unmatched: 15. DNA of the CDR3: TGTGCCAGCAGCTCCCGAATATCGCAGGGGGTTGTCTACGAGCAGTACTTC. Its protein is CASSSRISQGVVYEQYF.

This rearrangement joins TRBV6-1 to TRBJ1-1; D might be TRBD1 (6 bases). Germline V gene data show CDR1 as MNHNS and CDR2 as SASEGT. Deletions cut 3 bases from V and 3 bases from J, with 23 bases between. The CDR3 is 18 amino acids. The CDR3 region is CASSEGRRGRREDTEAFF. The CDR3 nucleotides are TGTGCCAGCAGTGAGGGCCGCAGGGGACGGCGTGAAGACACTGAAGCTTTCTTT.

The V and J genes are TRBV11-2 and TRBJ2-5; D ambiguous. Looked up from germline, CDR1 is SGHAT and CDR2 is FQNNGV. The CDR3 is 14 amino acids. V was cut by 5 bases and J by 5 bases, with 15 bases left in between. CDR3: CASSPRNFWETQYF. Here the CDR3 DNA reads TGTGCCAGCAGCCCTCGAAACTTTTGGGAGACCCAGTACTTC.

The chain joins TRBV4-2 to TRBJ1-4; 9 bases map to TRBD1. The trim removed 4 bases at V and 5 bases at J, leaving 2 bases unmatched. CDR3 length: 14 residues. Germline V gives CDR1 LGHNA, CDR2 YNFKEQ. This chain's CDR3 is CASSRDRENEKLFF. CDR3 bases: TGTGCCAGCAGCCGGGACAGGGAGAATGAAAAACTGTTTTTT.

The genes are TRBV18 and TRBJ1-1; 9 bases agree with TRBD1. The CDR3 is 16 residues long. V shed 2 bases, J shed 0 bases, and the junction held 4 bases outside the gene matches. Germline CDR1 reads KGHSH; CDR2 reads LQKENI. Here the CDR3 DNA reads TGTGCCAGCTCACCATTAACAGGGGGCGTGAACACTGAAGCTTTCTTT. Amino acids: CASSPLTGGVNTEAFF.